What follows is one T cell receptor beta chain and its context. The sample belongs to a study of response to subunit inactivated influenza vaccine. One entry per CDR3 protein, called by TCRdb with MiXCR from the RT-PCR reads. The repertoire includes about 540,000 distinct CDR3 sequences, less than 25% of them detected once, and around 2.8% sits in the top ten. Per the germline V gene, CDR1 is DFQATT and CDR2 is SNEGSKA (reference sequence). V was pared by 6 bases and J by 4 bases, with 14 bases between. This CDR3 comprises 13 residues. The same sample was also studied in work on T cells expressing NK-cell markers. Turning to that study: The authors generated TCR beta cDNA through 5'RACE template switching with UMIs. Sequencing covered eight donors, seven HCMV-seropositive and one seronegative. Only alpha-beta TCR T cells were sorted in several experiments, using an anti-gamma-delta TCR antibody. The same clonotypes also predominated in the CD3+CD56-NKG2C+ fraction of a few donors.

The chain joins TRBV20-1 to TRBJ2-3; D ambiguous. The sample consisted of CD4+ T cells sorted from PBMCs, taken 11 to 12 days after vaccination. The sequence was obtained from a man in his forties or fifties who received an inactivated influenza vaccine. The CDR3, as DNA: TGCAGTGCCCCACACGAGGTAGCAGATACGCAGTATTTT. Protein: CSAPHEVADTQYF.